Included here is one T cell receptor (beta chain) sequence, with context. Its antigen is as yet unknown. Data came from immunoSEQ multiplex PCR; TCRdb stores just in-frame clones and leaves some out. The sample yields roughly 180,000 clones, over 60% seen once. This entry comes from a study of cytotoxic CD8 clonotypes in ibrutinib-treated CLL. The overall study: Response samples were taken after a median of 12 months on treatment, range 6 to 36. Whole-study findings and limits: Baseline clonality exceeded age-matched healthy donors and tracked circulating CD8+ T-cell counts. Clonality rose at ibrutinib response and fell back toward baseline at progression.

The CDR3 is 15 amino acids. The V end lost 5 bases, the J end lost 2 bases, and 14 bases lay between the germline ends. Germline-derived CDR1 and CDR2 are SGHAT and FQNNGV. The specimen was PBMCs, collected after 24 months of ibrutinib treatment. The V and J genes are TRBV11-2 and TRBJ2-3; D is possibly TRBD1 (5 bases). The clonotype was recovered from a human donor with chronic lymphocytic leukemia. The CDR3: CASSQRQKITDTQYF. The CDR3 region has the DNA TGTGCCAGCAGCCAAAGACAGAAGATCACAGATACGCAGTATTTT.